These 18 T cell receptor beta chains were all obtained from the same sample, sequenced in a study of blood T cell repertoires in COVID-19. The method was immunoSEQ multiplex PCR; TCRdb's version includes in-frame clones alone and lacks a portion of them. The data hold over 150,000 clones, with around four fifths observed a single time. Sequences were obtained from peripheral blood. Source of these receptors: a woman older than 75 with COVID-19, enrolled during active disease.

The CDR3: CASRGGQGRMGQPQHF. The CDR3 DNA sequence: TGTGCCAGTAGGGGGGGACAGGGGCGGATGGGGCAGCCCCAGCATTTT. The genes are TRBV19 and TRBJ1-5; TRBD1 matches at 10 bases. V trimming: 6 bases; J trimming: 7 bases; junction bases outside the gene matches: 12. The V gene's germline CDR1 is LNHDA and CDR2 SQIVND (reference sequence). This CDR3 is 16 amino acids long.

The CDR3 nucleotides are TGTGCCACCAGCAGACGCTTATCGTGGCAGGAAAGCACAGATACGCAGTATTTT. This encodes CATSRRLSWQESTDTQYF. The chain links TRBV15 to TRBJ2-3; D ambiguous. The CDR3 length is 18 residues. CDR1 LNHNV and CDR2 YYDKDF come from the germline V gene (reference sequence). V lost 2 bases and J 0 bases, leaving 18 bases between the germline ends.

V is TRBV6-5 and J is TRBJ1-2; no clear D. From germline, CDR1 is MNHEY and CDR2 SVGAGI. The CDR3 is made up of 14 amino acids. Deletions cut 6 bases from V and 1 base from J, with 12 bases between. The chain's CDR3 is CASRPPGVNYGYTF. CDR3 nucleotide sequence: TGTGCCAGCAGACCCCCCGGAGTTAACTATGGCTACACCTTC.

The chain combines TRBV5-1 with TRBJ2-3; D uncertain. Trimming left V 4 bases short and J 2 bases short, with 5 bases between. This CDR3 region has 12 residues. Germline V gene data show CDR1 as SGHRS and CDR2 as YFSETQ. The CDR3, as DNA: TGCGCCAGCAGCATAGACACAGATACGCAGTATTTT. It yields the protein CASSIDTDTQYF.

The CDR3 reads CASSPDRKETQYF. The CDR3 DNA reads as TGTGCCAGCAGCCCGGACAGAAAAGAGACCCAGTACTTC. The chain recombines TRBV2 with TRBJ2-5; D may be TRBD1 (6 bases). Trimming stripped 6 bases from V and 3 bases from J, with 11 bases between. CDR1 is SNHLY and CDR2 is FYNNEI in the germline V gene. The CDR3 totals 13 residues.

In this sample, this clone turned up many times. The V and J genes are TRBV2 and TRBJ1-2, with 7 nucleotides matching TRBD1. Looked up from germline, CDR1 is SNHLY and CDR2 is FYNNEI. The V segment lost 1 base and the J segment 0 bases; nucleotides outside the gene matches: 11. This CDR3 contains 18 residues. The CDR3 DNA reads TGTGCCAGCAGTGAAGGGTGGGCAGGGGGTTTAGCTAACTATGGCTACACCTTC. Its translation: CASSEGWAGGLANYGYTF.

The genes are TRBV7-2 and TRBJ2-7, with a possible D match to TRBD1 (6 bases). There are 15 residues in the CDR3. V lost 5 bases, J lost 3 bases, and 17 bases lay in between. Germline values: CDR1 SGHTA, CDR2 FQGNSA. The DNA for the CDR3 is TGTGCCAGCAGCCGGATCCTTTTAGGGGGCTACGAGCAGTACTTC. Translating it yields CASSRILLGGYEQYF.

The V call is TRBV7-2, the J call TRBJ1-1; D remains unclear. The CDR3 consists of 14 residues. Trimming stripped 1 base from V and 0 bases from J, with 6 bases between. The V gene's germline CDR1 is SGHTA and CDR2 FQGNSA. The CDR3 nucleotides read TGTGCCAGCAGCTTAGAGAGAATGAACACTGAAGCTTTCTTT. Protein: CASSLERMNTEAFF.

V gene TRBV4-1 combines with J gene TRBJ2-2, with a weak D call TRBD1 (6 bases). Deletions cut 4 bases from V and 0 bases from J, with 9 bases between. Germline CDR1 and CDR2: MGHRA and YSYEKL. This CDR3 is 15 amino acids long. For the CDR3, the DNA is TGCGCCAGCAGCCTCGACAGGACGAACACCGGGGAGCTGTTTTTT. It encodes CASSLDRTNTGELFF.

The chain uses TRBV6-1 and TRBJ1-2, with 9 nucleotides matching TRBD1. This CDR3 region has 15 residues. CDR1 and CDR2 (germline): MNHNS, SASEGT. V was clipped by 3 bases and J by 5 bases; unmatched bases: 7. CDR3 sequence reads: CASSDQDRGRYGYTF. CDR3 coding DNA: TGTGCCAGCAGTGACCAGGACAGGGGAAGGTATGGCTACACCTTC.

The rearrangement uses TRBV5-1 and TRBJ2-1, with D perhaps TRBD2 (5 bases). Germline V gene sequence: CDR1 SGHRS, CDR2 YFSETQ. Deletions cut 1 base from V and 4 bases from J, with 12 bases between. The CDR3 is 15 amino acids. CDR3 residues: CASSLLSASYNEQFF. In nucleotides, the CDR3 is TGCGCCAGCAGCTTGCTTAGCGCGTCGTACAATGAGCAGTTCTTC.

The CDR3 DNA reads as TGCGCCAGCAATCAGGGGATTGGCACCGGGGAGCTGTTTTTT. It encodes CASNQGIGTGELFF. The rearrangement links TRBV10-1 to TRBJ2-2; D perhaps matches TRBD1 (6 bases). The CDR3 is 14 amino acids. V lost 7 bases and J 4 bases, leaving 13 bases between the germline ends. Germline values: CDR1 WNHNN, CDR2 SYGVQD (reference sequence).

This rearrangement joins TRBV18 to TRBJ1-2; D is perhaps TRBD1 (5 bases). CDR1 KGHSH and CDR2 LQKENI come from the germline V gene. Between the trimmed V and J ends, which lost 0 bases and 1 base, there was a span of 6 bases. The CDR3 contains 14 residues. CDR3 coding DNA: TGTGCCAGCTCACCACCGGGGCATAACTATGGCTACACCTTC. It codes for CASSPPGHNYGYTF.

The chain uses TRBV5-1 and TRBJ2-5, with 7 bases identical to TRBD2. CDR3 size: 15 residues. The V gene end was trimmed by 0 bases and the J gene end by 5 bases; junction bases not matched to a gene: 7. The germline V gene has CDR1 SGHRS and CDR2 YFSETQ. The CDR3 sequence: CASSLGRTRYETQYF. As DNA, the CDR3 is TGCGCCAGCAGCTTGGGTCGGACTAGGTATGAGACCCAGTACTTC.

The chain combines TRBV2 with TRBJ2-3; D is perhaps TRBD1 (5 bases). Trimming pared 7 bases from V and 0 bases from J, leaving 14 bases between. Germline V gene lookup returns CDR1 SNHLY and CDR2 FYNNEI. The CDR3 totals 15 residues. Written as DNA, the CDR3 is TGTGCCAGCACCGCGACAGAATCTAGCACAGATACGCAGTATTTT. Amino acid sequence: CASTATESSTDTQYF.

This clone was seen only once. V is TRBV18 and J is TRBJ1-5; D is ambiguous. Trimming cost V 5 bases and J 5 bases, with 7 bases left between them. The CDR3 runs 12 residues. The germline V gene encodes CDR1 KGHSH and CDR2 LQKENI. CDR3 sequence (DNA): TGTGCCAGCTCAGACTCCGATCAGCCCCAGCATTTT. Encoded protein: CASSDSDQPQHF.

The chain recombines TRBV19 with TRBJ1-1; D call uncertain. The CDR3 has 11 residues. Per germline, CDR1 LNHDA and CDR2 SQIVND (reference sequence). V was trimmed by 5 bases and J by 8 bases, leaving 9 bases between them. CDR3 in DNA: TGTGCCAGTAGTGGCCAGGCCGAAGCTTTCTTT. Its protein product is CASSGQAEAFF.

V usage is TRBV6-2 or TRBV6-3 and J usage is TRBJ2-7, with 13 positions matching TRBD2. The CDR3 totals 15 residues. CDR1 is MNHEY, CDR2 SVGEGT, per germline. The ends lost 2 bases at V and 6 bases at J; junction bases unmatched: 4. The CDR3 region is CASSYPTSGRGEQYF. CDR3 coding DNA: TGTGCCAGCAGTTACCCAACTAGCGGGAGGGGCGAGCAGTACTTC.